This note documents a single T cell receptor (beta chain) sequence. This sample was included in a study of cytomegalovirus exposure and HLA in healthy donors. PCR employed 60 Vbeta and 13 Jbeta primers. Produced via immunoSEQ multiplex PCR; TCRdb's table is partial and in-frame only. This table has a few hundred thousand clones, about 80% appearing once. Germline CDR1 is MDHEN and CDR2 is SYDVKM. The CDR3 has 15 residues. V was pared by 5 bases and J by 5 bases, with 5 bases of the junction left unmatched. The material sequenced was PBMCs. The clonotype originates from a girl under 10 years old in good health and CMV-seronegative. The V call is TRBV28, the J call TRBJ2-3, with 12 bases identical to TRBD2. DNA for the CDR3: TGTGCCAGCAGTGGACTAGCGGGAAATGGAGATACGCAGTATTTT. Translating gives CASSGLAGNGDTQYF. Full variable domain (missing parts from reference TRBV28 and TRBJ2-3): DVKVTQSSRYLVKRTGEKVFLECVQDMDHENMFWYRQDPGLGLRLIYFSYDVKMKEKGDIPEGYSVSREKKERFSLILESASTNQTSMYLCASSGLAGNGDTQYFGPGTRLTVL.